The 32 T cell receptor beta chains given below trace back to one sample, sequenced in a study of T cells in Graves' hyperthyroidism and ophthalmopathy. What was amplified from RNA transcripts were TCR beta CDR3 regions. Initially, a first-round RT-PCR of the TCR CDR3 employed the HTBI primer set. TCRdb analysed the multiplex PCR reads with MiXCR anew, one entry per CDR3 protein. There are 560,000 or so distinct CDR3 sequences in the sample; about 20% occur only once, and about 45% lies in the top ten. The specimen was blood. Source of these receptors: a man in his forties with Graves' ophthalmopathy.

V and J are TRBV11-2 and TRBJ2-1; 9 bases map to TRBD2. Unmatched junction bases numbered 15, after V lost 8 bases and J lost 10 bases. This CDR3 is built from 15 residues. CDR1 is SGHAT, CDR2 FQNNGV, per germline. Here the CDR3 reads CASGYPPTGTSEQFF. The CDR3 nucleotides read TGTGCCAGCGGATACCCCCCTACCGGGACTAGCGAGCAGTTCTTC.

This clonotype was seen at least ten times. The chain carries TRBV7-2 and TRBJ2-1; a weak D match, TRBD2 (7 bases). Germline CDR1 and CDR2: SGHTA and FQGNSA. The CDR3 covers 16 residues. Trimming pared 1 base from V and 3 bases from J, leaving 13 bases between. CDR3 DNA: TGTGCCAGCAGCTTAGTAGGGGGGGCTATCTACAATGAGCAGTTCTTC. It is translated as CASSLVGGAIYNEQFF.

This clonotype occurred a few times. The chain couples TRBV29-1 to TRBJ1-2, with 7 bases matching TRBD1. Per the germline V gene, CDR1 is SQVTM and CDR2 is ANQGSEA. The ends lost 6 bases at V and 8 bases at J; junction bases unmatched: 9. The CDR3 is 12 residues long. CDR3 loop: CSVSTGTRGYTF. The CDR3 DNA sequence: TGCAGCGTCTCGACAGGGACGCGAGGCTACACCTTC.

This clonotype was found a few times. The chain recombines TRBV18 with TRBJ2-2; D gene uncertain. Germline CDR1 reads KGHSH; CDR2 reads LQKENI. This CDR3 comprises 15 residues. V shed 4 bases and J shed 1 base, with 10 bases lying between them. This chain's CDR3 is CASSQAGLNTGELFF. The CDR3 DNA follows: TGTGCCAGCTCACAGGCCGGGTTGAACACCGGGGAGCTGTTTTTT.

This clonotype was recorded a few times. For the CDR3, the DNA is TGCGCCAGCAGCCAAGGGGGCGGGGATTCACCCCTCCACTTT. Translated, it gives CASSQGGGDSPLHF. The rearrangement uses TRBV4-1 and TRBJ1-6, with D possibly matching TRBD1 (5 bases). CDR3 length equals 14 residues. Trimming removed 1 base at V and 8 bases at J, with 9 bases between. Germline CDR1 and CDR2: MGHRA and YSYEKL.

The gene calls are TRBV7-2 and TRBJ2-1; TRBD1 is a possible D gene (6 bases). The germline V gene has CDR1 SGHTA and CDR2 FQGNSA. V was shortened by 2 bases and J by 8 bases, with 22 bases between the two germline ends. The CDR3 is 17 residues long. DNA of the CDR3: TGTGCCAGCAGCTTACGTTCGGGACACGCCTGGGGCGATGAGCAGTTCTTC. The encoded protein is CASSLRSGHAWGDEQFF. Complete variable domain (other parts from reference TRBV7-2 and TRBJ2-1): GAGVSQSPSNKVTEKGKDVELRCDPISGHTALYWYRQSLGQGLEFLIYFQGNSAPDKSGLPSDRFSAERTGGSVSTLTIQRTQQEDSAVYLCASSLRSGHAWGDEQFFGPGTRLTVL.

V is TRBV5-1 and J is TRBJ2-3; TRBD2 agrees at 8 bases. With 0 bases clipped from V and 2 bases from J, the junction kept 5 bases outside the gene matches. Germline V gene lookup returns CDR1 SGHRS and CDR2 YFSETQ. The CDR3 runs to 16 residues. The CDR3 DNA reads as TGCGCCAGCAGCTTGGTCGCGGGAGGACCCACAGATACGCAGTATTTT. Translation: CASSLVAGGPTDTQYF.

This clonotype was picked up many times. The gene calls are TRBV7-3 and TRBJ2-3, with unresolved D. With 7 bases removed from V and 0 bases from J, the gap between germline ends came to 14 bases. CDR1 and CDR2 from the germline V gene are SGHTA and FQGTGA. The CDR3 covers 15 residues. CDR3: CASKPYSTSTDTQYF. The DNA of the CDR3 is TGTGCCAGCAAACCCTACTCCACTAGCACAGATACGCAGTATTTT.

V gene TRBV7-3 combines with J gene TRBJ1-2; maybe TRBD1 (5 bases). Trimming stripped 6 bases from V and 2 bases from J, with 16 bases between. There are 15 residues in the CDR3. CDR1 SGHTA and CDR2 FQGTGA come from the germline V gene. The CDR3 sequence: CASSAYHRSNYGYTF. DNA for the CDR3: TGTGCCAGCAGTGCCTACCACAGGTCGAACTATGGCTACACCTTC.

This clonotype was counted many times. This sequence joins TRBV30 and TRBJ1-6; D is perhaps TRBD1 (5 bases). The CDR3 has 15 residues. The germline V gene has CDR1 GTSNPN and CDR2 SVGIG (reference sequence). The V end was cut by 4 bases, the J end by 10 bases, with 20 bases between. The CDR3 protein is CAWTVAGPIGSPLHF. Written as DNA, the CDR3 is TGTGCCTGGACGGTTGCAGGGCCCATAGGGTCACCCCTCCACTTT.

This clonotype occurred a few times. The rearrangement links TRBV5-1 to TRBJ2-3; tentatively, D is TRBD1 (5 bases). This CDR3 is built from 14 residues. Deletions cut 4 bases from V and 2 bases from J, with 11 bases between. Germline V gives CDR1 SGHRS, CDR2 YFSETQ. CDR3 nucleotide sequence: TGCGCCAGCAGCCCACAGGTTACCACAGATACGCAGTATTTT. Amino acids: CASSPQVTTDTQYF.

This clonotype was recorded a few times. This chain uses TRBV15 with TRBJ2-1, with 7 positions matching TRBD2. The CDR3 runs 15 residues. The junction had 4 bases not matched to a gene; V was cut back by 0 bases and J by 5 bases. Germline assignment: CDR1 LNHNV and CDR2 YYDKDF (reference sequence). CDR3 in DNA: TGTGCCACCAGCAGAGATGGACGGGGGGACAATGAGCAGTTCTTC. This translates into CATSRDGRGDNEQFF. The variable domain in full, completed from reference TRBV15 and TRBJ2-1, reads DAMVIQNPRYQVTQFGKPVTLSCSQTLNHNVMYWYQQKSSQAPKLLFHYYDKDFNNEADTPDNFQSRRPNTSFCFLDIRSPGLGDTAMYLCATSRDGRGDNEQFFGPGTRLTVL.

The J gene is TRBJ2-6, the V gene TRBV5-1; TRBD1 might be the D (6 bases). The germline CDR1 and CDR2 sequences are SGHRS and YFSETQ. The V and J ends lost 4 bases and 1 base respectively, with 18 bases between them. The CDR3 length is 18 residues. The chain's CDR3 is CASSMGGTGWSGANVLTF. DNA of the CDR3: TGCGCCAGCAGCATGGGTGGAACAGGGTGGTCTGGGGCCAACGTCCTGACTTTC.

In this sample, this clonotype turned up many times. The chain links TRBV13 to TRBJ2-5, with 9 bases that match TRBD2. V gave up 5 bases and J gave up 2 bases; unmatched junction bases: 9. The CDR3 is 16 residues long. Germline V CDR1 and CDR2: PRHDT, FYEKMQ (reference sequence). This CDR3 is CASSPGASGIQETQYF. Written as DNA, the CDR3 is TGTGCCAGCAGCCCCGGGGCTAGCGGGATTCAAGAGACCCAGTACTTC.

This clonotype was recorded many times. The chain recombines TRBV20-1 with TRBJ2-5; D is uncertain. The CDR3 spans 15 residues. CDR1 is DFQATT and CDR2 is SNEGSKA in the germline V gene (reference sequence). Trimming stripped 2 bases from V and 0 bases from J, with 13 bases between. The CDR3, as DNA: TGCAGTGCTAGACTAGACTGGACGTACCAAGAGACCCAGTACTTC. Its protein is CSARLDWTYQETQYF.

This clonotype came up many times. The gene calls are TRBV7-6 and TRBJ2-2; 10 nucleotides agree with TRBD2. The CDR3 extends over 16 amino acids. The V and J ends lost 6 bases and 0 bases, in that order; junction bases with no gene match: 4. Germline-derived CDR1 and CDR2 are SGHVS and FNYEAQ. CDR3 sequence reads: CASSFSGGTNTGELFF. The CDR3 DNA reads TGTGCCAGCAGTTTTAGCGGGGGGACGAACACCGGGGAGCTGTTTTTT.

There are a few counts of this clonotype. This chain uses TRBV7-9 with TRBJ2-1; 9 bases align to TRBD2. In germline, CDR1 is SEHNR, CDR2 FQNEAQ (reference sequence). V trimming: 5 bases; J trimming: 10 bases; junction bases outside the gene matches: 15. This CDR3 is built from 16 residues. In DNA, the CDR3 is TGTGCCAGCAGCCCACAGACTAGCGGCAGGAGAGGGGAGCAGTTCTTC. This translates into CASSPQTSGRRGEQFF.

This clonotype was counted between two and nine times. The chain joins TRBV3-1 to TRBJ2-1; D not certain. V was trimmed by 3 bases and J by 7 bases, leaving 7 bases between them. The CDR3 has 12 residues. Germline assignment: CDR1 LGHDT and CDR2 YNNKEL (reference sequence). The CDR3 DNA reads TGTGCCAGCAGCCAGGCCCGGAATGAGCAGTTCTTC. It translates to CASSQARNEQFF.

The chain recombines TRBV15 with TRBJ1-5; D remains ambiguous. CDR1 LNHNV and CDR2 YYDKDF come from the germline V gene (reference sequence). V lost 3 bases and J lost 3, with 12 bases in between. CDR3 length: 15 amino acids. The CDR3, as DNA: TGTGCCACCAGCAGCCAGGACCTTTACAATCAGCCCCAGCATTTT. Translated, it gives CATSSQDLYNQPQHF. The full variable domain, completed using reference TRBV15 and TRBJ1-5, is DAMVIQNPRYQVTQFGKPVTLSCSQTLNHNVMYWYQQKSSQAPKLLFHYYDKDFNNEADTPDNFQSRRPNTSFCFLDIRSPGLGDTAMYLCATSSQDLYNQPQHFGDGTRLSIL.

This chain joins TRBV24-1 and TRBJ2-1, with TRBD2 matching over 7 bases. J gave up 2 bases and V 9 bases, and 6 bases lay outside the gene matches. The germline CDR1 and CDR2 sequences are KGHDR and SFDVKD. This CDR3 is built from 14 residues. CDR3 coding DNA: TGTGCCACCTCGGCTAGCGGAACCTACAATGAGCAGTTCTTC. Its protein product is CATSASGTYNEQFF.

The rearrangement joins TRBV5-6 to TRBJ1-1; 11 bases match TRBD1. CDR3 length: 15 amino acids. Germline trimming cut 4 bases from V and 3 bases from J; bases unmatched to any gene: 5. From germline, CDR1 is SGHDT and CDR2 YYEEEE. The CDR3 loop is CASSMGTGGYTEAFF. For the CDR3, the DNA is TGTGCCAGCAGCATGGGGACAGGGGGGTACACTGAAGCTTTCTTT.

In its sample, this clonotype was seen many times. This rearrangement joins TRBV7-8 to TRBJ1-2; TRBD1 matches 8 bases. The J segment lost 4 bases and the V segment lost 9 bases, leaving 13 bases of the junction unmatched. Germline CDR1 is SGHVS and CDR2 is FQNEAQ. The CDR3 covers 15 residues. The CDR3 sequence: CARGEDREISYGYTF. The CDR3 bases are TGTGCCAGGGGGGAGGACAGGGAGATAAGCTATGGCTACACCTTC. Using reference TRBV7-8 and TRBJ1-2 for the parts outside the CDR3, the full variable domain is GAGVSQSPRYKVAKRGQDVALRCDPISGHVSLFWYQQALGQGPEFLTYFQNEAQLDKSGLPSDRFFAERPEGSVSTLKIQRTQQEDSAVYLCARGEDREISYGYTFGSGTRLTVV.

This clonotype was observed a handful of times. The gene calls are TRBV5-1 and TRBJ1-2; maybe TRBD1 (5 bases). This CDR3 is 15 amino acids long. V lost 1 base and J 4 bases, leaving 14 bases between the germline ends. The germline V gene has CDR1 SGHRS and CDR2 YFSETQ. CDR3 amino acids: CASSLSREGFYGYTF. CDR3 nucleotide sequence: TGCGCCAGCAGCTTGTCACGGGAGGGGTTCTATGGCTACACCTTC.

The sample holds many counts of this clonotype. V usage is TRBV29-1 and J usage is TRBJ1-3; TRBD1 aligns across 8 bases. The CDR3 totals 15 residues. From germline, CDR1 is SQVTM and CDR2 ANQGSEA. J lost 4 bases, V lost 6 bases, and 11 bases had no gene match. The CDR3 region has the DNA TGCAGCGTCGCGGGGGGGACAGGCTCGGGAAACACCATATATTTT. Protein product: CSVAGGTGSGNTIYF.

This clonotype was picked up a small number of times. The chain is built from TRBV19 and TRBJ2-2; either TRBD1 or TRBD2 may fit D (5 bases each). Germline lookup yields CDR1 LNHDA and CDR2 SQIVND (reference sequence). The CDR3 is 14 amino acids. Trimming stripped 7 bases from V and 4 bases from J, with 13 bases between. CDR3 amino acids: CASTSGRSTGELFF. CDR3 DNA sequence: TGTGCCAGTACCTCGGGACGGAGCACCGGGGAGCTGTTTTTT.

This clonotype was observed a few times. The chain uses TRBV4-1 and TRBJ1-4; D gene unclear. This CDR3 region has 15 residues. Between the trimmed V and J ends, which lost 4 bases and 7 bases, there was a span of 16 bases. From germline, CDR1 is MGHRA and CDR2 YSYEKL. The CDR3 reads CASSPPPSGSEKLFF. DNA of the CDR3: TGCGCCAGCAGCCCACCACCGTCGGGGAGTGAAAAACTGTTTTTT.

The chain links TRBV9 to TRBJ2-1; D not certain. This CDR3 contains 14 residues. With 0 bases removed from V and 2 bases from J, the gap between germline ends came to 6 bases. The V gene's germline CDR1 is SGDLS and CDR2 YYNGEE. The CDR3 DNA reads as TGTGCCAGCAGCGTAGGGGTACCCTACAATGAGCAGTTCTTC. Its translation: CASSVGVPYNEQFF.

The chain employs TRBV20-1 and TRBJ2-1, with TRBD2 matching 14 bases. Per germline, CDR1 DFQATT and CDR2 SNEGSKA (reference sequence). This CDR3 is built from 17 residues. The V and J ends lost 6 bases and 7 bases, in that order; junction bases with no gene match: 14. The CDR3 coding sequence is TGCAGTGCCCCTCGCCTAAGACTAGCGGGGGGGCTTAATGAGCAGTTCTTC. Protein sequence: CSAPRLRLAGGLNEQFF.

This rearrangement joins TRBV13 to TRBJ2-7; 8 bases are shared with TRBD1. Germline V gives CDR1 PRHDT, CDR2 FYEKMQ (reference sequence). J was trimmed by 5 bases and V by 5 bases; bases with no gene match: 11. This CDR3 has 15 amino acids. CDR3 sequence reads: CASSALTGEHDEQYF. CDR3 bases: TGTGCCAGCAGCGCTTTGACAGGGGAGCATGACGAGCAGTACTTC.

Comment on this clonotype: Just one base apart from a much larger clone, this may be a read error. The chain couples TRBV10-3 to TRBJ2-7, with D unclear. CDR1 and CDR2 (germline): ENHRY, SYGVKD. This CDR3 region has 14 residues. CDR3 nucleotide sequence: TGTGCCACCGCTGGCGCTCCGTTTCCTCTCGAGCAGCACTTC. Amino acid sequence: CATAGAPFPLEQHF.

V usage is TRBV30 and J usage is TRBJ2-3; D call uncertain. The CDR3 is made up of 11 amino acids. Per the germline V gene, CDR1 is GTSNPN and CDR2 is SVGIG (reference sequence). V was pared by 7 bases and J by 1 base, with 6 bases between. The CDR3 nucleotides read TGTGCCTTCTCCCGCACAGATACGCAGTATTTT. It codes for CAFSRTDTQYF.

At least ten counts were recorded for this clonotype. This chain joins TRBV20-1 and TRBJ2-5; D is uncertain. The germline V gene encodes CDR1 DFQATT and CDR2 SNEGSKA (reference sequence). Trimming removed 1 base at V and 5 bases at J, with 11 bases between. The CDR3 runs to 13 residues. The CDR3 reads CSARVGRLETQYF. DNA for the CDR3: TGCAGTGCTAGAGTTGGTAGACTGGAGACCCAGTACTTC.